The TCR beta chain described here comes from a study of blood T cell repertoires in COVID-19. About the study: Sources were T cells, B-cell-depleted T cells, or PBMCs; the material itself was cDNA or gDNA.

In the authors' methods: Reference gene primers were amplified, and this amplification served to estimate nucleated cell counts. Profiling relied on immunoSEQ multiplex PCR, and the TCRdb table lists in-frame clones only, not all of them. D and trimming come from the DNA, and the V and J calls and clone size come from that table. The sample includes about 220,000 clones, roughly 85% of them seen just once. The germline V gene encodes CDR1 SEHNR and CDR2 FQNEAQ (reference sequence). This CDR3 has 15 residues. The ends lost 5 bases at V and 5 bases at J; junction bases unmatched: 5. The TCR comes from an elderly woman with acute or convalescent COVID-19. This chain uses TRBV7-9 with TRBJ2-2; 10 nucleotides line up with TRBD1. The sample comprised peripheral blood. The DNA of the CDR3 is TGTGCCAGCAGCCCAGGACAGGGGGGAACCGGGGAGCTGTTTTTT. It yields the protein CASSPGQGGTGELFF.